The clone carrying this TCR beta chain was observed a few times. The CDR3 is made up of 13 amino acids. Germline-derived CDR1 and CDR2 are SEHNR and FQNEAQ (reference sequence). Trimming cost V 5 bases and J 6 bases; bases outside gene matches: 6. Here immunoSEQ multiplex PCR was the method, and the copy in TCRdb shows in-frame clones only, minus some. The sample lists hundreds of thousands of clones; approximately 84% were seen once. This entry comes from a study of blood T cell repertoires in COVID-19. Sequenced material: peripheral blood. This sequence joins TRBV7-9 and TRBJ2-7; 8 bases fit TRBD1. The receptor comes from a woman older than 75 with acute or convalescent COVID-19. The CDR3 protein is CASSELQGGEQYF. In DNA form, the CDR3 reads TGTGCCAGCAGCGAGTTACAGGGGGGCGAGCAGTACTTC. The variable domain in full, with the rest retrieved from reference TRBV7-9 and TRBJ2-7, is DTGVSQNPRHKITKRGQNVTFRCDPISEHNRLYWYRQTLGQGPEFLTYFQNEAQLEKSRLLSDRFSAERPKGSFSTLEIQRTEQGDSAMYLCASSELQGGEQYFGPGTRLTVT.